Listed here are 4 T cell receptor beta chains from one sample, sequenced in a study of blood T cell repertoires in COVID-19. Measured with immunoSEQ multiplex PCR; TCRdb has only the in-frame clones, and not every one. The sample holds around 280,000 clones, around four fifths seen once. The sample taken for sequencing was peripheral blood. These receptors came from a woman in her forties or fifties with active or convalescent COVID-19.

Here the CDR3 DNA reads TGTGCCAGCAGTTTGAAGGCCCGGGGCAGGGGACCGTACTATGGCTACACCTTC. Translated, it gives CASSLKARGRGPYYGYTF. This chain connects TRBV28 to TRBJ1-2, with a weak D call TRBD1 (6 bases). The V end was cut by 3 bases, the J end by 3 bases, with 23 bases between. The germline V gene encodes CDR1 MDHEN and CDR2 SYDVKM. This CDR3 spans 18 amino acids.

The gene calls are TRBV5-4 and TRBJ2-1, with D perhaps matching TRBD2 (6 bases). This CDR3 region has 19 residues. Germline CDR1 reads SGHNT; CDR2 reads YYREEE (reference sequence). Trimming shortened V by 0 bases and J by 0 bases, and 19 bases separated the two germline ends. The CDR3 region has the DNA TGTGCCAGCAGCTTGGCGGGGGTGCAGCAGGAAGGCTCCTACAATGAGCAGTTCTTC. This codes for CASSLAGVQQEGSYNEQFF.

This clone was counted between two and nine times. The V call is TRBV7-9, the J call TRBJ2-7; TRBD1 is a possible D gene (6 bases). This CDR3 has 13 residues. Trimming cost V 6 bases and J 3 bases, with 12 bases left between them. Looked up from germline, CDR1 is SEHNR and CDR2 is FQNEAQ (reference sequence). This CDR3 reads CASSLGHNYEQYF. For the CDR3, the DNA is TGTGCCAGCAGTTTGGGACATAACTACGAGCAGTACTTC.

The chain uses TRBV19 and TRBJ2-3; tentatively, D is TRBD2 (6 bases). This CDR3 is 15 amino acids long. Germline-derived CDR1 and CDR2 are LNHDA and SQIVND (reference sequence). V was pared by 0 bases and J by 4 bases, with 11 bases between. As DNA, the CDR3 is TGTGCCAGTAGTATAGAGTCCGGGGGTGCAGATACGCAGTATTTT. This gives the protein CASSIESGGADTQYF.